These T cell receptor beta chains were read from a single sample in a study of beta chain features in type 1 diabetes. This table comes from immunoSEQ multiplex PCR, and its TCRdb copy is limited to in-frame clones, with some not included. This sample has 52,000 or so clones, with 52% found just once. Sequenced material: Tregs from blood. Every receptor here comes from a middle-aged woman with type 1 diabetes. The CDR3 runs from the conserved cysteine through the conserved F or W. Each record gives: CDR3 DNA, CDR3 protein, V gene, D gene, J gene, clone size. A D gene is named only where the DNA matches it firmly. Not every row has a clone size; where given, it reads once, few, many or a size class.

TGTGCCAGCAGACGGACAGTAGCTAACTATGGCTACACCTTC,CASRRTVANYGYTF,TRBV28,.,TRBJ1-2,.
TGTGCCAGCAGCTTAGGGGGATTAACTAGCGGTAGCTCCTACAATGAGCAGTTCTTC,CASSLGGLTSGSSYNEQFF,TRBV7-2,TRBD2,TRBJ2-1,.
TGTGCCAGTAGTATAACCAGGGACATCCGGTTTGTTTTCTTT,CASSITRDIRFVFF,TRBV19,.,TRBJ1-1,few
TGTGCCAGCCGAACAGGGATATCACCCCTCCACTTT,CASRTGISPLHF,TRBV7-9,.,TRBJ1-6,.
TGTGCCAGCAGACAGGGACAGGGCGAGAGCAATCAGCCCCAGCATTTT,CASRQGQGESNQPQHF,TRBV6-6,TRBD1,TRBJ1-5,few
TGTGCCACCCGTAAGGACAGGCACGCTGAAGCTTTCTTT,CATRKDRHAEAFF,TRBV15,TRBD1,TRBJ1-1,.
TGTGCCAGCAGTTTCTACAGGGGTACCTACGAGCAGTACTTC,CASSFYRGTYEQYF,TRBV6-5,TRBD1,TRBJ2-7,.
TGTGCCAGCAGCTTCGACACGTCCTACGAGCAGTACTTC,CASSFDTSYEQYF,TRBV7-9,.,TRBJ2-7,few
TGTGCCAGTGCCCCGACAGGGGGCGGTGAAAAACTGTTTTTT,CASAPTGGGEKLFF,TRBV27,TRBD1,TRBJ1-4,few
TGTGCCAGCAGCTTATACGGTGCCTACGAGCAGTACTTC,CASSLYGAYEQYF,TRBV7-3,.,TRBJ2-7,.
TGTGCCAGCAGCCCCGTTAGGGGTGAGCAGTTCTTC,CASSPVRGEQFF,TRBV7-2,.,TRBJ2-1,once
TGTGCCAGCAGTTTGTATCCGGGACAGTGGTCGACGTACTTC,CASSLYPGQWSTYF,TRBV27,TRBD1,TRBJ2-5,few
TGTGCCAGCAGTTTGAGGAGTTCCCACGGCTACACCTTC,CASSLRSSHGYTF,TRBV28,.,TRBJ1-2,.
TGTGCCATCAGTACAGGGGTCAAGCAGTACTTC,CAISTGVKQYF,TRBV10-3,TRBD1,TRBJ2-7,.
TGTGCCAGCAGCCGTCTTGGTGCAGGGTCCGGCTACACCTTC,CASSRLGAGSGYTF,TRBV7-2,.,TRBJ1-2,few
TGTGCCAGCAGCTTGGGAGCGGGGCCCTACGAGCAGTACTTC,CASSLGAGPYEQYF,TRBV7-9,TRBD2,TRBJ2-7,few